This is a list of T cell receptor beta chains from one sample in a study of CD8+CD57+ T cells in acquired aplastic anemia. In TCRdb, the reads were re-called with MiXCR into one record per CDR3 protein. In the table there are some 280,000 distinct CDR3 sequences, approximately 57% of which are singletons. The material sequenced was sorted CD4+, CD8+, or CD8+CD57+ T cells (not recorded which) from PBMCs. The origin of the receptors is a human donor with severe aplastic anemia or a healthy control (not recorded which). Both conserved end residues are part of each CDR3. A D gene is named only where the DNA matches it firmly. The size field is filled for only some rows; it gives once, few, many or a size class.

v_gene	len	j_gene	abundance	d_gene	CDR3aa	CDR3nt
TRBV6-1	12	TRBJ2-7	many	-	CASEEKIYEQYF	TGTGCCAGCGAGGAGAAAATCTACGAGCAGTACTTC
TRBV9	15	TRBJ2-2	-	-	CASSVRGTDTGELFF	TGTGCCAGCAGCGTACGCGGGACAGACACCGGGGAGCTGTTTTTT
TRBV15	15	TRBJ2-2	-	TRBD2	CATRGGEGTTGELFF	TGTGCCACCAGGGGAGGGGAGGGGACCACCGGGGAGCTGTTTTTT
TRBV12-5	14	TRBJ2-7	-	TRBD2	CASGLGEGGNEQYF	TGTGCTAGTGGCCTGGGCGAGGGAGGGAACGAGCAGTACTTC
TRBV4-3	16	TRBJ2-5	-	-	CASSQDGGGAGETQYF	TGCGCCAGCAGCCAAGATGGGGGGGGGGCAGGAGAGACCCAGTACTTC
TRBV7-2	14	TRBJ2-7	-	-	CASSLGPRAYEQYF	TGTGCCAGCAGCTTAGGTCCCAGAGCCTACGAGCAGTACTTC
TRBV29-1	15	TRBJ1-5	-	-	CSVSGHPQGDQPQHF	TGCAGCGTTTCAGGACACCCGCAAGGAGATCAGCCCCAGCATTTT
TRBV19	13	TRBJ2-5	many	-	CASSRDEQETQYF	TGTGCCAGTAGTAGGGACGAGCAAGAGACCCAGTACTTC
TRBV7-8	16	TRBJ1-1	-	-	CASSRHIDRANTEAFF	TGTGCCAGCAGCCGCCATATAGACAGAGCGAACACTGAAGCTTTCTTT
TRBV7-2	15	TRBJ1-5	few	TRBD1	CASSRDRVSNQPQHF	TGTGCCAGCAGTCGAGACAGGGTCAGCAATCAGCCCCAGCATTTT
TRBV29-1	14	TRBJ2-5	-	TRBD1	CSAGTGLMVETQYF	TGCAGCGCTGGGACAGGGCTGATGGTGGAGACCCAGTACTTC
TRBV11-3	14	TRBJ2-2	-	TRBD2	CASSKRGGTGELFF	TGTGCCAGCAGCAAGCGGGGCGGCACCGGGGAGCTGTTTTTT
TRBV5-1	18	TRBJ2-6	-	TRBD2	CASSLVVSGGSGANVLTF	TGCGCCAGCAGCTTGGTCGTTTCGGGGGGCTCTGGGGCCAACGTCCTGACTTTC
TRBV7-9	18	TRBJ2-6	few	TRBD1	CASSPDPGQKSGANVLTF	TGTGCCAGCAGCCCGGACCCGGGACAGAAGTCTGGGGCCAACGTCCTGACTTTC
TRBV20-1	16	TRBJ2-7	-	TRBD1	CSARRMSTGASYEQYF	TGCAGTGCTAGACGGATGTCGACAGGGGCGTCCTACGAGCAGTACTTC
TRBV2	16	TRBJ1-2	-	-	CASSDIVGQENYGYTF	TGTGCCAGCAGTGACATAGTAGGGCAGGAGAACTATGGCTACACCTTC
TRBV9	15	TRBJ2-1	-	-	CASSVVQGPYNEQFF	TGTGCCAGCAGCGTAGTTCAGGGACCCTACAATGAGCAGTTCTTC
TRBV20-1	15	TRBJ2-5	once	TRBD1	CSARGIGTGKETQYF	TGCAGTGCTAGAGGAATCGGGACAGGAAAAGAGACCCAGTACTTC
TRBV7-9	14	TRBJ2-7	-	TRBD1	CASSLSRGPGEQYF	TGTGCCAGCAGCTTATCAAGGGGGCCGGGTGAGCAGTACTTC
TRBV20-1	14	TRBJ1-5	-	-	CRARHSYSNQPHHF	TGCAGAGCCCGACACTCCTATAGCAATCAGCCCCATCATTTT
TRBV7-8	14	TRBJ2-7	-	-	CASSLGQSLYEQYF	TGTGCCAGCAGCTTAGGTCAGTCCCTCTACGAGCAGTACTTC
TRBV11-3	14	TRBJ2-2	many	-	CASSPRGRNGELFF	TGTGCCAGCAGTCCCAGAGGCCGTAACGGGGAGCTGTTTTTT
TRBV7-3	14	TRBJ1-6	-	-	CASTRDGVNSPLHF	TGTGCCAGCACCCGAGACGGCGTTAATTCACCCCTCCACTTT
TRBV12-3/TRBV12-4	13	TRBJ2-7	many	TRBD1	CASSLGQVYEQYF	TGTGCCAGCAGTTTGGGACAGGTCTACGAGCAGTACTTC
TRBV2	14	TRBJ2-7	-	TRBD2	CASQASGGSYEQYF	TGTGCCAGCCAGGCTAGCGGGGGCTCCTACGAGCAGTACTTC
TRBV7-8	16	TRBJ1-3	many	-	CASSLVSGEFGNTIYF	TGTGCCAGCAGCTTAGTGTCGGGGGAGTTTGGAAACACCATATATTTT
TRBV19	14	TRBJ1-2	-	-	CASSGHRAIYGYTF	TGTGCCAGTAGTGGGCACAGGGCGATCTATGGCTACACCTTC
TRBV5-1	13	TRBJ2-5	-	-	CASSHVSQETQYF	TGTGCCAGCAGCCATGTATCGCAAGAGACCCAGTACTTC
TRBV12-3/TRBV12-4	14	TRBJ1-1	-	-	CASTPSGRKTEAFF	TGTGCCAGCACCCCGAGCGGGCGGAAAACTGAAGCTTTCTTT
TRBV7-2	16	TRBJ2-2	-	TRBD2	CASSLVPSGSTGELFF	TGTGCCAGCAGCTTAGTTCCTAGCGGGTCGACCGGGGAGCTGTTTTTT
TRBV7-2	19	TRBJ2-3	-	TRBD2	CASSPTYPASGPSTDTQYF	TGTGCCAGCAGCCCTACATACCCCGCTAGCGGCCCTAGCACAGATACGCAGTATTTT
TRBV20-1	13	TRBJ2-3	few	-	CSARDGGADTQYF	TGCAGTGCTAGAGATGGAGGCGCAGATACGCAGTATTTT
TRBV11-3	13	TRBJ2-2	many	-	CASSLDRAGELFF	TGTGCCAGCAGCTTAGATCGGGCCGGGGAGCTGTTTTTT
TRBV5-1	15	TRBJ1-3	-	-	CASSLEGRSGNTIYF	TGCGCCAGCAGCTTGGAAGGACGCTCTGGAAACACCATATATTTT
TRBV25-1	12	TRBJ1-5	-	-	CASSTENQPQHF	TGTGCCAGCAGTACAGAGAATCAGCCCCAGCATTTT
TRBV7-8	12	TRBJ1-1	-	-	CASSLVLLEAFF	TGTGCCAGCAGCTTAGTCCTACTTGAAGCTTTCTTT
TRBV5-1	12	TRBJ2-3	many	-	CASSRSTDTQYF	TGCGCCAGCAGCCGTAGCACAGATACGCAGTATTTT
TRBV5-6	13	TRBJ2-7	many	TRBD1	CASSPDRGYEQYF	TGTGCCAGCAGCCCGGACAGGGGCTACGAGCAGTACTTC
TRBV2	15	TRBJ2-2	-	TRBD1	CASSPGQGWTGELFF	TGTGCCAGCAGCCCCGGACAGGGGTGGACCGGGGAGCTGTTTTTT
TRBV20-1	12	TRBJ2-5	many	TRBD1	CSAGDRGETQYF	TGCAGTGCCGGGGACAGGGGAGAGACCCAGTACTTC
TRBV25-1	11	TRBJ1-2	-	-	CASSFSRGYTF	TGTGCCAGCAGTTTCTCGAGGGGCTACACCTTC
TRBV7-6	15	TRBJ1-6	-	-	CASSPASGLGSPLHF	TGTGCCAGCAGCCCCGCCTCGGGGCTGGGTTCACCCCTCCACTTT
TRBV2	13	TRBJ1-2	many	-	CASSGVRDHGYTF	TGTGCCAGCAGTGGAGTCCGGGACCATGGCTACACCTTC
TRBV6-5	11	TRBJ1-1	-	-	CASSCQGEAFF	TGTGCCAGCAGTTGCCAAGGTGAAGCTTTCTTT
TRBV9	17	TRBJ2-2	-	-	CASSVRRDQANTGELFF	TGTGCCAGCAGCGTAAGGAGGGACCAAGCGAACACCGGGGAGCTGTTTTTT
TRBV2	13	TRBJ2-7	-	-	CASTPPGAYEQYF	TGTGCCAGCACCCCGCCAGGGGCCTACGAGCAGTACTTC
TRBV7-2	20	TRBJ1-4	-	TRBD1	CASSLVRDRGFARTNEKLFF	TGTGCCAGCAGCTTAGTCCGGGACAGGGGTTTTGCAAGAACTAATGAAAAACTGTTTTTT
TRBV20-1	14	TRBJ2-7	many	-	CSAATHPVRDEQYF	TGCAGTGCTGCAACCCACCCAGTACGGGACGAGCAGTACTTC
TRBV4-3	17	TRBJ1-2	-	-	CASSQGGVRRGNYGYTF	TGCGCCAGCAGCCAAGGGGGAGTCCGGAGGGGGAACTATGGCTACACCTTC
TRBV20-1	14	TRBJ2-2	many	-	CSASSPGTTGELFF	TGCAGTGCTAGTTCGCCAGGGACGACCGGGGAGCTGTTTTTT